This T cell receptor beta chain was retrieved from a study of blood T cell repertoires in COVID-19. Assay: immunoSEQ multiplex PCR; the TCRdb copy retains only in-frame clones and omits some. The repertoire holds some 250,000 clones, with around nine tenths as singletons. Living in about two dozen US areas, the participants were between about 18 and 100 years of age. V lost 7 bases and J lost 5; bases outside the gene matches: 9. CDR1 is SNHLY and CDR2 is FYNNEI in the germline V gene. There are 14 residues in the CDR3. This TCR was recovered from a woman aged 25 to 39 with acute COVID-19. The sample was PBMCs or T cells enriched from blood (not recorded which). The chain uses TRBV2 and TRBJ1-1; TRBD1 aligns across 8 bases. The CDR3 DNA reads as TGTGCCAGCAATTTTCAGGGGGCCCCTACTGAAGCTTTCTTT. Residues: CASNFQGAPTEAFF.